These 2 T cell receptor beta chains came from one sample sequenced in a study of cytomegalovirus exposure and HLA in healthy donors (dated by TCRdb to 2016 to 2017). The library was generated by the immunoSEQ multiplex PCR assay. A mixture of 60 forward primers for TCR Vbeta segments and 13 reverse primers for TCR Jbeta segments was used in the multiplex PCR. Drawn from immuneACCESS, this table holds only the in-frame rearrangements with V and J called that TCRdb kept. Clones are partly lost; checked studies trace under half to an unresolved V gene and leave the rest unexplained. For this sample there are approximately 130,000 clones; 82% appear just once. The ten largest clonotypes hold roughly 7.8% of the sample. Sequencing was carried out using PBMCs. The receptors were sampled from a woman in her 50s in good health and CMV-seropositive.

This clone was detected only a few times. In DNA form, the CDR3 reads TGTGCCAGCAGCTACACCGGGACAGGGGGCAATCAGCCCCAGCATTTT. Translating it yields CASSYTGTGGNQPQHF. The genes are TRBV7-9 and TRBJ1-5, with 10 bases fitting TRBD1. The V gene's germline CDR1 is SEHNR and CDR2 FQNEAQ (reference sequence). V dropped 4 bases and J dropped 2; count of bases not matched to a gene: 5. CDR3 length: 16 amino acids.

The chain links TRBV4-2 to TRBJ2-5; 10 positions match TRBD1. The CDR3 has 17 residues. Germline assignment: CDR1 LGHNA and CDR2 YNFKEQ. V lost 4 bases to trimming and J lost 2 bases; unmatched junction nucleotides: 10. The CDR3 here is CASSLEQTGGRQETQYF. The DNA of the CDR3 is TGTGCCAGCAGCCTAGAGCAGACAGGGGGCAGGCAAGAGACCCAGTACTTC.